The 12 T cell receptor beta chains in this list originate from one sample, sequenced in a study of cytomegalovirus exposure and HLA in healthy donors. PCR primers comprised 60 Vbeta and 13 Jbeta primers. Only in-frame clones appear in the TCRdb table, and some are missing; sequencing was by immunoSEQ multiplex PCR. The data hold 65,000 to 75,000 clones, with about two thirds observed a single time. The sample consisted of PBMCs. All receptors derive from a woman aged 30 to 39 in good health and CMV-seronegative.

J is TRBJ2-5 and V is TRBV6-1; 11 nucleotides agree with TRBD2. Germline trimming cut 3 bases from V and 0 bases from J; bases unmatched to any gene: 3. Germline-derived CDR1 and CDR2 are MNHNS and SASEGT. This CDR3 is built from 16 residues. CDR3 nucleotide sequence: TGTGCCAGCAGTGACCTGGGACTAGCGGACCAAGAGACCCAGTACTTC. Its translation: CASSDLGLADQETQYF.

This chain joins TRBV2 and TRBJ2-3, with 7 nucleotides matching TRBD2. The CDR3 runs to 13 residues. V lost 5 bases to trimming and J lost 3 bases; unmatched junction nucleotides: 2. Germline lookup yields CDR1 SNHLY and CDR2 FYNNEI. This CDR3 is CASSTGGTDTQYF. DNA of the CDR3: TGTGCCAGCAGTACGGGGGGAACAGATACGCAGTATTTT.

The chain combines TRBV15 with TRBJ2-7; TRBD2 might be the D (6 bases). This CDR3 region has 15 residues. The ends were cut back, 3 bases at V and 3 bases at J, with 15 bases in the middle. The germline gives CDR1 LNHNV, CDR2 YYDKDF (reference sequence). The CDR3 is CATSSQTGVGYEQYF. The DNA for the CDR3 is TGTGCCACCAGCAGCCAAACGGGGGTAGGCTACGAGCAGTACTTC.

V usage is TRBV28 and J usage is TRBJ2-3; TRBD1 matches at 7 bases. CDR1 and CDR2 (germline): MDHEN, SYDVKM. J gave up 1 base and V 5 bases, and 6 bases lay outside the gene matches. This CDR3 has 15 amino acids. CDR3: CASSQRDSRTDTQYF. CDR3 DNA: TGTGCCAGCAGTCAACGGGACAGCCGCACAGATACGCAGTATTTT.

The V call is TRBV5-6, the J call TRBJ2-7; 9 bases agree with TRBD1. The CDR3 is 19 amino acids. Per the germline V gene, CDR1 is SGHDT and CDR2 is YYEEEE. V shed 1 base, J shed 0 bases, and the junction held 14 bases outside the gene matches. CDR3 sequence (DNA): TGTGCCAGCAGCTTGATTCGGGACAGGGTTAAAGTCAGCTCCTACGAGCAGTACTTC. Its translation: CASSLIRDRVKVSSYEQYF.

V gene TRBV7-2 combines with J gene TRBJ2-1; D perhaps matches TRBD1 (5 bases). CDR1 and CDR2 (germline): SGHTA, FQGNSA. Trimming cost V 1 base and J 6 bases, with 10 bases left between them. The CDR3 has 14 amino acids. CDR3 loop: CASSLGRASNEQFF. In DNA, the CDR3 is TGTGCCAGCAGCTTAGGCAGGGCAAGCAATGAGCAGTTCTTC.

The V call is TRBV7-2, the J call TRBJ2-2, with TRBD2 matching 8 bases. This CDR3 has 15 amino acids. V was pared by 5 bases and J by 3 bases, with 5 bases of the junction left unmatched. Germline V gene data show CDR1 as SGHTA and CDR2 as FQGNSA. CDR3 in amino acids: CASSQTGGDTGELFF. DNA of the CDR3: TGTGCCAGCAGCCAGACCGGGGGGGACACCGGGGAGCTGTTTTTT.

The J gene is TRBJ1-3, the V gene TRBV7-9; D gene unclear. The CDR3 loop spans 15 amino acids. V lost 2 bases and J lost 3, with 11 bases in between. Per germline, CDR1 SEHNR and CDR2 FQNEAQ (reference sequence). The CDR3 nucleotides are TGTGCCAGCAGCTTAAGCGGAGGGTATGGAAACACCATATATTTT. It translates to CASSLSGGYGNTIYF.

This chain connects TRBV11-2 to TRBJ1-4; D unclear. The CDR3 is 13 amino acids. The germline V gene has CDR1 SGHAT and CDR2 FQNNGV. Trimming removed 1 base from V and 8 bases from J, with 8 bases in between. This chain's CDR3 is CASSLGRGEKLFF. CDR3 in DNA: TGTGCCAGCAGCTTAGGGAGAGGGGAAAAACTGTTTTTT. Supplemented by reference TRBV11-2 and TRBJ1-4, the full variable domain reads EAGVAQSPRYKIIEKRQSVAFWCNPISGHATLYWYQQILGQGPKLLIQFQNNGVVDDSQLPKDRFSAERLKGVDSTLKIQPAKLEDSAVYLCASSLGRGEKLFFGSGTQLSVL.

The chain carries TRBV11-3 and TRBJ2-1, with 9 nucleotides matching TRBD2. With V trimmed by 5 bases and J by 5 bases, 10 bases remained unmatched. The germline CDR1 and CDR2 sequences are SGHNT and YENEEA. CDR3 length: 16 residues. CDR3 region: CASSPNRVAGDNEQFF. The CDR3 bases are TGTGCCAGCAGCCCTAACAGGGTAGCGGGAGACAATGAGCAGTTCTTC. The whole variable domain, remainder taken from reference TRBV11-3 and TRBJ2-1, is EAGVVQSPRYKIIEKKQPVAFWCNPISGHNTLYWYLQNLGQGPELLIRYENEEAVDDSQLPKDRFSAERLKGVDSTLKIQPAELGDSAVYLCASSPNRVAGDNEQFFGPGTRLTVL.

The table lists this clone with a few counts. The J gene is TRBJ2-3, the V gene TRBV7-2; maybe TRBD1 (5 bases). V was trimmed by 1 base and J by 5 bases, leaving 10 bases between them. Germline lookup yields CDR1 SGHTA and CDR2 FQGNSA. The CDR3 covers 14 residues. The CDR3 protein is CASSLVGRGDTQYF. For the CDR3, the DNA is TGTGCCAGCAGCTTAGTTGGTAGGGGAGATACGCAGTATTTT.

The chain links TRBV4-3 to TRBJ2-5; D is perhaps TRBD1 (5 bases). The V end was cut by 1 base, the J end by 7 bases, with 13 bases between. Germline CDR1 and CDR2: LGHNA and YSLEER. This CDR3 spans 14 amino acids. CDR3 sequence reads: CASSQGLGLPTQYF. CDR3 bases: TGCGCCAGCAGCCAAGGACTGGGGCTGCCGACCCAGTACTTC.